This T cell receptor (beta chain) was obtained from a study of identical twins. Study-level points and caveats: Compared with unrelated sharing, twin-shared out-of-frame alpha sequences had more low-probability sequences. Whereas memory repertoires showed no such difference, abundant cord blood beta clonotypes carried fewer insertions. The degree of excess twin sharing was weaker in beta out-of-frame sequences.

Comment on this clonotype: The antigen is not known.

Template switching (which added a universal primer site) was used, and cDNA carried unique molecular identifiers. TCRdb passed the 5' RACE reads through MiXCR, listing each CDR3 protein once. The sample shows approximately 350,000 distinct CDR3 sequences, 9% to 15% of them seen only once. CDR1 is KGHDR and CDR2 is SFDVKD in the germline V gene. The CDR3 loop spans 12 amino acids. Trimming left V 6 bases short and J 6 bases short, with 7 bases between. These data are also associated with another study on yellow fever vaccine responses in identical twins.

The V call is TRBV24-1, the J call TRBJ2-2, with unresolved D. The TCR originated in a woman between 18 and 30 years old in good health. Specimen: CD8+ T cells sorted from blood. The CDR3 nucleotides read TGTGCCACCAGTTACTGGTCCGGGGAGCTGTTTTTT. Amino acid sequence: CATSYWSGELFF.